Each of the 23 T cell receptor beta chains below was sequenced from the same sample in a study of T cell repertoires in cytomegalovirus infection. TCRdb used MiXCR to reprocess the reads, holding one entry per CDR3 protein. The profile shows fewer than 200,000 distinct CDR3 sequences, approximately 19% of them singletons. Sequenced material: PBMCs. The receptor source for this set is a human donor in good health (CMV status not recorded). Some clones in this sample may be carry-over from other donors' samples.

In this sample, this clonotype turned up many times. The chain joins TRBV7-2 to TRBJ1-2; 9 bases fit TRBD1. The CDR3 is 18 residues long. V shed 4 bases and J 2 bases; nucleotides not matched to a gene: 14. The germline V gene encodes CDR1 SGHTA and CDR2 FQGNSA. The CDR3 region has the DNA TGTGCCAGCAGCTCCCCACGGACCGGACAGGGGCAGAACTATGGCTACACCTTC. Residues: CASSSPRTGQGQNYGYTF.

The chain recombines TRBV14 with TRBJ2-1, with D maybe TRBD1 (5 bases). Trimming shortened V by 2 bases and J by 6 bases, and 11 bases separated the two germline ends. Germline V gives CDR1 SGHDN, CDR2 FVKESK. CDR3 size: 14 residues. CDR3 region: CASSQLRQSNEQFF. The CDR3 DNA sequence: TGTGCCAGCAGCCAATTAAGACAGAGCAATGAGCAGTTCTTC.

This clonotype was seen a few times. The gene calls are TRBV5-1 and TRBJ1-1, with D maybe TRBD1 (5 bases). Germline lookup yields CDR1 SGHRS and CDR2 YFSETQ. CDR3 size: 14 residues. Trimming took 3 bases from V and 7 from J, leaving 16 bases between them. CDR3 DNA: TGCGCCAGCAGCTCGGGGGGACTTGGGGTTGAAGCTTTCTTT. This encodes CASSSGGLGVEAFF.

This clonotype showed up just a few times. The chain couples TRBV7-2 to TRBJ2-2; 7 nucleotides agree with TRBD2. The trim removed 1 base at V and 4 bases at J, leaving 3 bases unmatched. The V gene's germline CDR1 is SGHTA and CDR2 FQGNSA. The CDR3 is made up of 15 amino acids. The CDR3 region has the DNA TGTGCCAGCAGCTTAGGGGCTAGCGGCACCGGGGAGCTGTTTTTT. Encoded protein: CASSLGASGTGELFF. The variable domain in full, completed from reference TRBV7-2 and TRBJ2-2, reads GAGVSQSPSNKVTEKGKDVELRCDPISGHTALYWYRQSLGQGLEFLIYFQGNSAPDKSGLPSDRFSAERTGGSVSTLTIQRTQQEDSAVYLCASSLGASGTGELFFGEGSRLTVL.

The rearrangement uses TRBV7-2 and TRBJ2-7, with D unclear. The CDR3 spans 15 residues. V shed 1 base and J shed 3 bases, with 13 bases lying between them. Germline V gene data show CDR1 as SGHTA and CDR2 as FQGNSA. CDR3 loop: CASSLGGTTNYEQYF. CDR3 bases: TGTGCCAGCAGCTTAGGTGGCACCACAAACTACGAGCAGTACTTC.

This clonotype appeared a single time. The chain links TRBV6-8 to TRBJ2-1; the D is unclear. Trimming removed 4 bases from V and 3 bases from J, with 13 bases in between. Germline-derived CDR1 and CDR2 are MNHGY and SAAAGT. CDR3 length: 15 amino acids. CDR3 bases: TGTGCCAGCAGTTTTCGGAGCCTATACTACAATGAGCAGTTCTTC. Its translation is CASSFRSLYYNEQFF.

For this clonotype: A much more abundant neighbour one base away suggests this may be a read error. This rearrangement joins TRBV9 to TRBJ2-7; TRBD1 matches at 8 bases. The CDR3 length is 14 residues. V shed 0 bases, J shed 3 bases, and the junction held 2 bases outside the gene matches. Germline CDR1 is SGDLS and CDR2 is YYNGEE. Written as DNA, the CDR3 is TGTGCCAGCAGCGTAGAGGACAGGGACTACGAGCAGTACTTC. Encoded protein: CASSVEDRDYEQYF. The whole variable domain, filled in from reference TRBV9 and TRBJ2-7, reads DSGVTQTPKHLITATGQRVTLRCSPRSGDLSVYWYQQSLDQGLQFLIQYYNGEERAKGNILERFSAQQFPDLHSELNLSSLELGDSALYFCASSVEDRDYEQYFGPGTRLTVT.

The V and J genes are TRBV12-3 or TRBV12-4 and TRBJ2-1; D unclear. The CDR3 contains 14 residues. V was pared by 7 bases and J by 6 bases, with 16 bases between. CDR3 DNA: TGTGCCAGCAACGGTGGGTGGAACCCCAATGAGCAGTTCTTC. Translated: CASNGGWNPNEQFF.

This clonotype was found a few times. V and J are TRBV19 and TRBJ1-2; D is perhaps TRBD1 (5 bases). Germline-derived CDR1 and CDR2 are LNHDA and SQIVND (reference sequence). Trimming left V 3 bases short and J 7 bases short, with 12 bases between. This CDR3 has 13 amino acids. The CDR3 nucleotides are TGTGCCAGTAGTATTTTCGGGGCTTTTGGCTACACCTTC. As protein: CASSIFGAFGYTF.

This clonotype was found a few times. DNA for the CDR3: TGTGCCAGCAGCTCTTTCCGGGTCATGAACACTGAAGCTTTCTTT. Protein product: CASSSFRVMNTEAFF. The rearrangement uses TRBV7-8 and TRBJ1-1; unclear D gene. V was clipped by 4 bases and J by 0 bases, with 12 bases between them. Germline loops: CDR1 SGHVS, CDR2 FQNEAQ. The CDR3 is made up of 15 amino acids.

This clonotype was recorded a few times. The V call is TRBV4-1, the J call TRBJ1-2, with unresolved D. The CDR3 totals 15 residues. Looked up from germline, CDR1 is MGHRA and CDR2 is YSYEKL. Deletions cut 2 bases from V and 5 bases from J, with 15 bases between. The CDR3 reads CASSQTFSLGYGYTF. CDR3 DNA sequence: TGCGCCAGCAGCCAAACTTTTTCGTTGGGGTATGGCTACACCTTC.

The chain carries TRBV7-2 and TRBJ2-2; no clear D. Germline values: CDR1 SGHTA, CDR2 FQGNSA. Between the trimmed V and J ends, which lost 4 bases and 13 bases, there was a span of 16 bases. CDR3 length equals 13 residues. The CDR3 here is CASSSPNTAALFF. The CDR3, as DNA: TGTGCCAGCAGCTCCCCCAATACCGCGGCGCTGTTTTTT.

This clonotype has only a few counts. The chain employs TRBV7-8 and TRBJ2-5; 8 nucleotides align to TRBD1. CDR3 length: 15 amino acids. The germline V gene has CDR1 SGHVS and CDR2 FQNEAQ. V was clipped by 5 bases and J by 7 bases; unmatched bases: 12. CDR3 in amino acids: CASSQTGAVQGTQYF. The CDR3 nucleotides read TGTGCCAGCAGCCAGACAGGGGCCGTGCAGGGGACCCAGTACTTC.

The chain joins TRBV5-1 to TRBJ1-2, with D maybe TRBD1 (6 bases). CDR1 SGHRS and CDR2 YFSETQ come from the germline V gene. This CDR3 has 14 residues. Trimming took off 0 bases at V and 1 base at J, with 7 bases between the two ends. CDR3 in DNA: TGCGCCAGCAGCTTGGGACAGGTTAACTATGGCTACACCTTC. Protein: CASSLGQVNYGYTF.

The sample holds a few counts of this clonotype. J is TRBJ1-4 and V is TRBV10-3; 8 nucleotides line up with TRBD1. The CDR3 totals 14 residues. The V gene end was trimmed by 5 bases and the J gene end by 6 bases; junction bases not matched to a gene: 5. CDR1 is ENHRY and CDR2 is SYGVKD in the germline V gene. DNA of the CDR3: TGTGCCATCAGTCGGACAGGGAAACATGAAAAACTGTTTTTT. Encoded protein: CAISRTGKHEKLFF.

This clonotype was picked up many times. The chain is built from TRBV7-2 and TRBJ1-6; a possible D gene is TRBD1 (5 bases). CDR1 is SGHTA, CDR2 FQGNSA, per germline. The CDR3 spans 13 residues. V was cut by 3 bases and J by 9 bases, with 9 bases left in between. In nucleotides, the CDR3 is TGTGCCAGCAGCTTTGACAGAGTTTCACCCCTCCACTTT. This sequence encodes CASSFDRVSPLHF. The variable domain in full, completed from reference TRBV7-2 and TRBJ1-6, reads GAGVSQSPSNKVTEKGKDVELRCDPISGHTALYWYRQSLGQGLEFLIYFQGNSAPDKSGLPSDRFSAERTGGSVSTLTIQRTQQEDSAVYLCASSFDRVSPLHFGNGTRLTVT.

The V and J genes are TRBV15 and TRBJ2-3; TRBD2 matches at 8 bases. Germline-derived CDR1 and CDR2 are LNHNV and YYDKDF (reference sequence). J was trimmed by 1 base and V by 3 bases; bases with no gene match: 6. The CDR3 contains 16 residues. This CDR3 reads CATSSGIAGRTDTQYF. The CDR3 coding sequence is TGTGCCACCAGCAGTGGGATAGCGGGGCGCACAGATACGCAGTATTTT.

In this sample, this clonotype turned up a few times. The rearrangement links TRBV28 to TRBJ2-2; 11 bases match TRBD2. The germline CDR1 and CDR2 sequences are MDHEN and SYDVKM. This CDR3 has 16 residues. J was trimmed by 6 bases and V by 2 bases; bases with no gene match: 5. The CDR3 reads CASSLAPLAGAGELFF. The DNA for the CDR3 is TGTGCCAGCAGTTTAGCCCCACTAGCGGGAGCCGGGGAGCTGTTTTTT.

This clonotype was counted at least ten times. This chain joins TRBV11-2 and TRBJ1-4; weak D call: TRBD1 (5 bases). The V and J ends lost 4 bases and 7 bases respectively, with 25 bases between them. The CDR3 loop spans 18 amino acids. Germline CDR1 and CDR2: SGHAT and FQNNGV. In DNA, the CDR3 is TGTGCCAGCAGCTACTCCAGGGAGAAAGGGGCTGTGGGTGAAAAACTGTTTTTT. Translating gives CASSYSREKGAVGEKLFF.

This chain links TRBV6-2 or TRBV6-3 with TRBJ2-2; the D gene is possibly TRBD2 (6 bases). Trimming cost V 6 bases and J 0 bases, with 11 bases left between them. Germline V lookup: CDR1 MNHEY, CDR2 SVGEGT. The CDR3 is 15 residues long. In nucleotides, the CDR3 is TGTGCCAGCAGCCTGCTAGCGCCGAACACCGGGGAGCTGTTTTTT. This codes for CASSLLAPNTGELFF.

This clonotype was observed many times. J is TRBJ1-6 and V is TRBV7-2; 7 positions agree with TRBD1. The CDR3 covers 14 residues. Germline trimming cut 5 bases from V and 4 bases from J; bases unmatched to any gene: 2. Germline assignment: CDR1 SGHTA and CDR2 FQGNSA. CDR3 sequence reads: CASSRDRYNSPLHF. The CDR3, as DNA: TGTGCCAGCAGCCGGGACAGATATAATTCACCCCTCCACTTT.

This clonotype was picked up a small number of times. The chain recombines TRBV5-1 with TRBJ2-4; 10 positions agree with TRBD2. The germline V gene has CDR1 SGHRS and CDR2 YFSETQ. The trim removed 0 bases at V and 0 bases at J, leaving 3 bases unmatched. The CDR3 covers 17 residues. The CDR3 protein is CASSLGLAGGAKNIQYF. DNA for the CDR3: TGCGCCAGCAGCTTGGGACTAGCGGGTGGAGCCAAAAACATTCAGTACTTC.

This clonotype was recorded at least ten times. The gene calls are TRBV7-2 and TRBJ2-2; the match to TRBD2 covers 7 bases. The CDR3 covers 16 residues. J lost 6 bases, V lost 2 bases, and 9 bases had no gene match. The germline V gene encodes CDR1 SGHTA and CDR2 FQGNSA. The CDR3 nucleotides read TGTGCCAGCAGCTTATTTAGGGCGGGAGTGGCCGGGGAGCTGTTTTTT. Amino acids: CASSLFRAGVAGELFF.